Sequencing of this TCR beta chain was carried out in a study of human T cells and chemical hapten exposure. Study-level background: Sensitization applied 2% DPC to 2 cm by 2 cm of upper inner arm skin. TCR yields per sample varied, mainly owing to small pooled library volume differences.

TCRdb itself ran the RACE reads through MiXCR, one entry per CDR3 protein. The sample carries around 100,000 distinct CDR3 sequences, approximately 10% recorded once. Specified time point: patch test 1, 2 weeks after DPC sensitization. The sample's treatment: therapeutic diphenylcyclopropenone sensitization with weekly scalp DPC. The study, taken as a whole, reports: DPC sensitization produced no change in TCRs with frequency above 1 in 1000.

This clonotype was seen only a few times. Its antigen is not identified. Sequenced material: whole blood, taken in connection with sensitization to the hapten diphenylcyclopropenone (DPC). The sequence was obtained from a woman aged 40 to 55 with alopecia areata. Some clones in this sample may be carry-over from other donors' samples.

CDR3 sequence (DNA): TGCGCCAGCAGCCAAGACATAACCAGGAGACCGAACACCGGGGAGCTGTTTTTT. Its protein is CASSQDITRRPNTGELFF. This sequence joins TRBV4-3 and TRBJ2-2; D remains unclear. The CDR3 runs to 18 residues. Germline V gene sequence: CDR1 LGHNA, CDR2 YSLEER. V was pared by 0 bases and J by 0 bases, with 14 bases between.